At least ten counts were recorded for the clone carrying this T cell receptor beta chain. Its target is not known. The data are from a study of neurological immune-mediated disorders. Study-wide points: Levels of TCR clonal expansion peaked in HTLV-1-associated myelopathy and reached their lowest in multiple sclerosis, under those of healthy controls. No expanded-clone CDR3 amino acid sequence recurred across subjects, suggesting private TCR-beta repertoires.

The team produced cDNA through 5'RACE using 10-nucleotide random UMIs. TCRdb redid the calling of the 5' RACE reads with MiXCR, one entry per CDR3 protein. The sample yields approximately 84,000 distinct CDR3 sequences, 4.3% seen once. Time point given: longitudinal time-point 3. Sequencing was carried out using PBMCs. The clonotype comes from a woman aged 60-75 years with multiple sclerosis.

CDR3 DNA sequence: TGCGCCAGCAGCCCAGACAGGGATACTTCCTATAATTCACCCCTCCACTTT. It yields the protein CASSPDRDTSYNSPLHF. This chain joins TRBV5-1 and TRBJ1-6; 7 bases are shared with TRBD1. The J segment lost 1 base and the V segment lost 4 bases, leaving 8 bases of the junction unmatched. Per the germline V gene, CDR1 is SGHRS and CDR2 is YFSETQ. The CDR3 has 17 amino acids.